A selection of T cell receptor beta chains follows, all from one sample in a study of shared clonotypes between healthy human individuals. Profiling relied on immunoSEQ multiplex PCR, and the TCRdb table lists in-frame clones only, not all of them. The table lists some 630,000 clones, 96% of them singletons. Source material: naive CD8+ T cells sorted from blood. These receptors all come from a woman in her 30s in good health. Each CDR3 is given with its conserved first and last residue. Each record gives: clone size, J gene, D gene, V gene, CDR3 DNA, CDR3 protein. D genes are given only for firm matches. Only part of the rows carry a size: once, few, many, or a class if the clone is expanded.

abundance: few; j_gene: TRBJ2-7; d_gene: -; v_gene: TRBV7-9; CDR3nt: TGTGCCAGCAGCTTAGTGGGCCCTGTCTCCGAGCAGTACTTC; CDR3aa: CASSLVGPVSEQYF
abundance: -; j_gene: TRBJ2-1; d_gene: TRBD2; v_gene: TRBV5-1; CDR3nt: TGCGCCAGCAGCCGGCGACTAGCGGGAGGGTACGGCTACAATGAGCAGTTCTTC; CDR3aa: CASSRRLAGGYGYNEQFF
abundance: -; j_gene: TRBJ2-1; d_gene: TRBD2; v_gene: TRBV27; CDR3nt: TGTGCCAGCAGTTTATCGATAGCGGGAGGGTTTAATGAGCAGTTCTTC; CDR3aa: CASSLSIAGGFNEQFF
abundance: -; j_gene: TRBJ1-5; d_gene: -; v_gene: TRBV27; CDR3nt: TGTGCCAGCAGTTTATCAATGGGGGATAGCAATCAGCCCCAGCATTTT; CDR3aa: CASSLSMGDSNQPQHF
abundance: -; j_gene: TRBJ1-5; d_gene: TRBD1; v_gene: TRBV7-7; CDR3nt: TGTGCCAGCAGCTTAGTGACACAGGGGGTCTACCTGAGCAATCAGCCCCAGCATTTT; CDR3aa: CASSLVTQGVYLSNQPQHF
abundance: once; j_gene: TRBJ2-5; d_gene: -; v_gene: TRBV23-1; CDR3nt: TGCGCCAGCAGAGATACTAGGTACCAAGAGACCCAGTACTTC; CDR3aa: CASRDTRYQETQYF
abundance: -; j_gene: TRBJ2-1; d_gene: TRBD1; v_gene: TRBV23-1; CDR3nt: TGCGCCAGCAGTCCCAGGACAGGGGACAATGAGCAGTTCTTC; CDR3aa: CASSPRTGDNEQFF
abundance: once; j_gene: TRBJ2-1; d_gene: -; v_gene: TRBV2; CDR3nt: TGTGCCAGCAGCCCCCGGGACACTAGGGGTGAGCAGTTCTTC; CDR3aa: CASSPRDTRGEQFF
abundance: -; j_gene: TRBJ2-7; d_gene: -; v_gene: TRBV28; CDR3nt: TGTGCCAGCAGTTTTTCCGTCAGGGAGCAGTACTTC; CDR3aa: CASSFSVREQYF
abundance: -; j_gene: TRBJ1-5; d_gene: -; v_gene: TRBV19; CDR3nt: TGTGCCAGTGGCGAGGGGGGTGTAAGAAATCAGCCCCAGCATTTT; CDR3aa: CASGEGGVRNQPQHF
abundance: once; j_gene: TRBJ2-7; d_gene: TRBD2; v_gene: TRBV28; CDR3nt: TGTGCCAGCATGGGCGGGGGATCCTACGAGCAGTACTTC; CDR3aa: CASMGGGSYEQYF
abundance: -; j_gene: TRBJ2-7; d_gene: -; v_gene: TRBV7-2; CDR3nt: TGTGCCAGCAACAGCGGCAGGGCGAGCTCCTACGAGCAGTACTTC; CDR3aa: CASNSGRASSYEQYF
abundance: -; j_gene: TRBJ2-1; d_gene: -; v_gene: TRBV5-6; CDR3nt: TGTGCCAGCACCCCCGAGGGCGCCGACAATGAGCAGTTCTTC; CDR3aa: CASTPEGADNEQFF
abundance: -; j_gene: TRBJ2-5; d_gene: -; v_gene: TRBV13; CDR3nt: TGTGCCAGCAGCCAAGTTGCGTCCCGGGAAGAGACCCAGTACTTC; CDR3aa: CASSQVASREETQYF
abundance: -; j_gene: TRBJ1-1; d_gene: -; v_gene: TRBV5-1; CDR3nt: TGCGCCAGCAGCTTGGATAAGTTTTCGAACACTGAAGCTTTCTTT; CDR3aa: CASSLDKFSNTEAFF
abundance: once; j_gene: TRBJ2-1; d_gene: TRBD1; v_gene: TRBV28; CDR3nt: TGTGCCAGCAGTTTATCGGGACAGGGATACGATGAGCAGTTCTTC; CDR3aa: CASSLSGQGYDEQFF
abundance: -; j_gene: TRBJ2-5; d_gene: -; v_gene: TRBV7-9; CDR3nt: TGTGCCAGCAGCCCGGAATTGATAGAGACCCAGTACTTC; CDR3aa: CASSPELIETQYF
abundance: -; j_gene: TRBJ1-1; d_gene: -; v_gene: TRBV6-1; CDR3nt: TGTGCCAGCAGTGCGACCCTGACAGCGAACACTGAAGCTTTCTTT; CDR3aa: CASSATLTANTEAFF
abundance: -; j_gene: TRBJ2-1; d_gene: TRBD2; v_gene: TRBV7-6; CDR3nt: TGTGCCAGCAGCCCTGCCGCTAGCGGGTATCTTGAGCAGTTCTTC; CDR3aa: CASSPAASGYLEQFF